The sample holds a few counts of the clone carrying this TCR beta chain. Its target is not known. It was RNA transcripts that yielded the amplified TCR beta CDR3 regions. Initially, a first-round RT-PCR of the TCR CDR3 employed the HTBI primer set. MiXCR was run by TCRdb on the multiplex PCR reads, yielding one entry per CDR3 protein. The profile shows under 450,000 distinct CDR3 sequences, 15% to 19% of them singletons. The record originates from a study of T cells in Graves' hyperthyroidism and ophthalmopathy. This CDR3 region has 16 residues. The germline gives CDR1 SGHVS, CDR2 FQNEAQ. The junction had 5 bases not matched to a gene; V was cut back by 2 bases and J by 3 bases. General study points: Ophthalmopathy and stable hyperthyroidism were told apart by a 13 V-J model.

The chain combines TRBV7-8 with TRBJ1-5; 9 bases match TRBD1. The receptor was isolated from a woman between 18 and 29 years old with Graves' hyperthyroidism. The sample comprised blood. The CDR3 sequence is CASSLKQQGANQPQHF. In DNA, the CDR3 is TGTGCCAGCAGCTTAAAGCAACAGGGGGCCAATCAGCCCCAGCATTTT.